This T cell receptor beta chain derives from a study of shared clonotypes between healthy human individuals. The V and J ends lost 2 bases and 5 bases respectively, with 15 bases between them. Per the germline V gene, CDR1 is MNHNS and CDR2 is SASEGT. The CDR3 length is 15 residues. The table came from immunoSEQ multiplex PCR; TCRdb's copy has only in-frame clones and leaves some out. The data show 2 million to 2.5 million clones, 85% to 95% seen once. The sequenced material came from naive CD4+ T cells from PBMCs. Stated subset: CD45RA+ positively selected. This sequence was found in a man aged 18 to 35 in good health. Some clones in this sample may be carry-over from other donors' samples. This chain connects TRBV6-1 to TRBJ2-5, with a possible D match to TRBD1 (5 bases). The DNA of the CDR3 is TGTGCCAGCAGTGAAATAAGGGGAAATTGGGAGACCCAGTACTTC. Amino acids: CASSEIRGNWETQYF.